The 30 T cell receptor beta chains given below trace back to one sample, sequenced in a study of blood T cell repertoires in COVID-19. Assay: immunoSEQ multiplex PCR; the TCRdb copy retains only in-frame clones and omits some. The sample consists of a few hundred thousand clones, about nine tenths of them appearing once. The sample comprised PBMCs or T cells enriched from blood (not recorded which). These receptor sequences come from a man aged 25 to 45 in a cohort exposed to, infected with or recovered from COVID-19 (not recorded which).

The CDR3 DNA reads as TGTGCCAGCATGGGCAGGGGGCCTGAAGCTTTCTTT. Translating gives CASMGRGPEAFF. J is TRBJ1-1 and V is TRBV27; 8 bases map to TRBD1. Trimming removed 7 bases from V and 6 bases from J; junction bases left unmatched: 4. The CDR3 runs to 12 residues. The germline V gene has CDR1 MNHEY and CDR2 SMNVEV (reference sequence).

This chain connects TRBV7-9 to TRBJ2-5, with D maybe TRBD1 (5 bases). Germline V CDR1 and CDR2: SEHNR, FQNEAQ (reference sequence). V lost 7 bases to trimming and J lost 4 bases, with 7 bases between them. This CDR3 is 11 amino acids long. CDR3 bases: TGTGCCAGCACTGGGGCAGAGACCCAGTACTTC. Translating it yields CASTGAETQYF.

This clone came up once. The V call is TRBV28, the J call TRBJ2-7, with 9 bases aligning to TRBD2. Germline V lookup: CDR1 MDHEN, CDR2 SYDVKM. The ends lost 5 bases at V and 4 bases at J; junction bases unmatched: 12. This CDR3 is 16 amino acids long. The CDR3 region is CASSQRGAGDLYEQYF. The CDR3 coding sequence is TGTGCCAGCAGTCAGCGGGGGGCAGGGGACCTATACGAGCAGTACTTC.

V gene TRBV7-6 combines with J gene TRBJ2-5; D remains ambiguous. The CDR3 totals 11 residues. Trimming removed 3 bases at V and 3 bases at J, with 2 bases between. The germline V gene has CDR1 SGHVS and CDR2 FNYEAQ. The CDR3: CASSFKETQYF. CDR3 bases: TGTGCCAGCAGCTTCAAAGAGACCCAGTACTTC.

The chain carries TRBV16 and TRBJ2-7; D gene ambiguous. Per the germline V gene, CDR1 is KGHSY and CDR2 is FQNENV. With 4 bases removed from V and 3 bases from J, the gap between germline ends came to 10 bases. There are 13 residues in the CDR3. CDR3 DNA: TGTGCCAGCAGCCCCGACACCTACTACGAGCAGTACTTC. Encoded protein: CASSPDTYYEQYF.

V usage is TRBV6-4 and J usage is TRBJ2-1, with a weak D call TRBD2 (6 bases). Germline V gene data show CDR1 as MRHNA and CDR2 as SNTAGT. Trimming stripped 5 bases from V and 5 bases from J, with 10 bases between. CDR3 length equals 13 residues. The DNA for the CDR3 is TGTGCCAGCAGTCGGGACTTACACAATGAGCAGTTCTTC. It encodes CASSRDLHNEQFF.

The chain carries TRBV7-9 and TRBJ1-2; D ambiguous. V lost 0 bases and J 6 bases, leaving 11 bases between the germline ends. Per the germline V gene, CDR1 is SEHNR and CDR2 is FQNEAQ (reference sequence). This CDR3 spans 14 amino acids. As DNA, the CDR3 is TGTGCCAGCAGCTTAGCGTTTACAGTAGATGGCTACACCTTC. It specifies CASSLAFTVDGYTF.

V usage is TRBV24-1 and J usage is TRBJ2-3; 9 bases line up with TRBD1. Germline-derived CDR1 and CDR2 are KGHDR and SFDVKD. Trimming at V came to 6 bases and at J to 6 bases, leaving 12 bases not matched to a gene. This CDR3 comprises 16 residues. CDR3 amino acids: CATSKLTGTGLDTQYF. The CDR3 nucleotides are TGTGCCACCAGTAAACTGACCGGGACAGGGTTGGATACGCAGTATTTT.

This sequence joins TRBV5-1 and TRBJ1-4, with TRBD1 matching 9 bases. The V segment lost 4 bases and the J segment 4 bases; nucleotides outside the gene matches: 8. The germline V gene encodes CDR1 SGHRS and CDR2 YFSETQ. The CDR3 consists of 16 residues. DNA for the CDR3: TGCGCCAGCAGCCCCGGGACAGGGTTGGGTAATGAAAAACTGTTTTTT. Amino acids: CASSPGTGLGNEKLFF.

The chain couples TRBV10-3 to TRBJ2-7, with D maybe TRBD2 (5 bases). The V gene lost 4 bases and the J gene lost 0 bases, with 10 bases spanning the gap. The CDR3 sequence is 14 residues long. The germline CDR1 and CDR2 sequences are ENHRY and SYGVKD. CDR3 amino acids: CAISGGRGSYEQYF. For the CDR3, the DNA is TGTGCCATCAGTGGAGGACGGGGCTCCTACGAGCAGTACTTC.

The rearrangement joins TRBV6-1 to TRBJ2-7, with TRBD1 matching over 7 bases. The germline gives CDR1 MNHNS, CDR2 SASEGT. This CDR3 region has 13 residues. The V and J ends lost 3 bases and 4 bases, in that order; junction bases with no gene match: 3. Written as DNA, the CDR3 is TGTGCCAGCAGTGATGGGGACAGATACGAGCAGTACTTC. Amino acids: CASSDGDRYEQYF.

The rearrangement uses TRBV14 and TRBJ2-1; the D is unclear. Trimming took 0 bases from V and 7 from J, leaving 7 bases between them. Germline values: CDR1 SGHDN, CDR2 FVKESK. The CDR3 runs 13 residues. The DNA for the CDR3 is TGTGCCAGCAGCCAAGATGGGCTAAATGAGCAGTTCTTC. Protein: CASSQDGLNEQFF.

V is TRBV25-1 and J is TRBJ2-7; D possibly corresponds to TRBD1 (6 bases). Trimming stripped 3 bases from V and 3 bases from J, with 9 bases between. The CDR3 extends over 13 amino acids. CDR1 and CDR2 (germline): MGHDK, SYGVNS. CDR3 in amino acids: CASSETGYYEQYF. The CDR3 DNA reads as TGTGCCAGCAGTGAGACAGGTTACTACGAGCAGTACTTC.

The chain recombines TRBV7-9 with TRBJ1-5, with 9 positions matching TRBD1. CDR1 and CDR2 from the germline V gene are SEHNR and FQNEAQ (reference sequence). The CDR3 length is 14 residues. The ends lost 5 bases at V and 6 bases at J; junction bases unmatched: 5. CDR3 nucleotides: TGTGCCAGCAGCCAGGGACAGGGCGCTCAGCCCCAGCATTTT. It translates to CASSQGQGAQPQHF.

The chain combines TRBV29-1 with TRBJ2-1, with 11 bases matching TRBD2. Germline loops: CDR1 SQVTM, CDR2 ANQGSEA. V lost 8 bases and J lost 8; bases outside the gene matches: 8. This CDR3 contains 13 residues. The CDR3 region has the DNA TGCAGCTCCGTAGCGGGAGGGCTCTATGAGCAGTTCTTC. Its translation is CSSVAGGLYEQFF.

The chain links TRBV6-5 to TRBJ2-1; 12 nucleotides match TRBD2. This CDR3 region has 15 residues. V was clipped by 6 bases and J by 6 bases; unmatched bases: 6. In germline, CDR1 is MNHEY, CDR2 SVGAGI. CDR3 DNA sequence: TGTGCCAGCAGACCCCCTAGCGGGAGGGGCAATGAGCAGTTCTTC. Its translation: CASRPPSGRGNEQFF.

This sequence joins TRBV19 and TRBJ1-1; no definite D call. The CDR3 is 15 residues long. V was pared by 3 bases and J by 1 base, with 12 bases between. Germline values: CDR1 LNHDA, CDR2 SQIVND (reference sequence). The CDR3 bases are TGTGCCAGTAGTATCCGCCCAGGAAAGAACACTGAAGCTTTCTTT. Translated: CASSIRPGKNTEAFF. The entire variable domain, with the rest obtained from reference TRBV19 and TRBJ1-1, is as follows: DGGITQSPKYLFRKEGQNVTLSCEQNLNHDAMYWYRQDPGQGLRLIYYSQIVNDFQKGDIAEGYSVSREKKESFPLTVTSAQKNPTAFYLCASSIRPGKNTEAFFGQGTRLTVV.

This clone was recorded once. The chain couples TRBV9 to TRBJ1-1, with a weak D call TRBD1 (5 bases). The CDR3 contains 15 residues. Germline V CDR1 and CDR2: SGDLS, YYNGEE. V lost 0 bases and J lost 5, with 14 bases in between. CDR3 coding DNA: TGTGCCAGCAGCGTAGAAGGCAGGGCCCCTACTGAAGCTTTCTTT. Protein: CASSVEGRAPTEAFF. Supplemented by reference TRBV9 and TRBJ1-1, the full variable domain reads DSGVTQTPKHLITATGQRVTLRCSPRSGDLSVYWYQQSLDQGLQFLIQYYNGEERAKGNILERFSAQQFPDLHSELNLSSLELGDSALYFCASSVEGRAPTEAFFGQGTRLTVV.

This chain joins TRBV5-1 and TRBJ2-3; D may be TRBD1 (6 bases). This CDR3 has 13 amino acids. Germline V CDR1 and CDR2: SGHRS, YFSETQ. The V end lost 4 bases, the J end lost 5 bases, and 11 bases lay between the germline ends. The DNA for the CDR3 is TGCGCCAGCAGCGAGGGGGTCGGAGATACGCAGTATTTT. It encodes CASSEGVGDTQYF.

The rearrangement joins TRBV9 to TRBJ1-2; the D gene is possibly TRBD1 (6 bases). V lost 4 bases and J lost 4, with 11 bases in between. The CDR3 has 13 amino acids. Germline assignment: CDR1 SGDLS and CDR2 YYNGEE. DNA for the CDR3: TGTGCCAGCAGCCCACAGGGTTCCTATGGCTACACCTTC. Translating gives CASSPQGSYGYTF.

This clone has more than one count but fewer than ten. V is TRBV4-1 and J is TRBJ1-5; the D is unclear. Per the germline V gene, CDR1 is MGHRA and CDR2 is YSYEKL. The CDR3 has 16 residues. Trimming left V 0 bases short and J 0 bases short, with 9 bases between. The CDR3 region is CASSQELVYSNQPQHF. The CDR3 DNA reads TGCGCCAGCAGCCAAGAATTAGTGTATAGCAATCAGCCCCAGCATTTT.

The chain uses TRBV28 and TRBJ1-5; D is perhaps TRBD1 (6 bases). V shed 0 bases and J shed 4 bases, with 19 bases lying between them. The CDR3 spans 18 residues. The germline gives CDR1 MDHEN, CDR2 SYDVKM. This CDR3 reads CASSLWQGLGLANQPQHF. The CDR3 bases are TGTGCCAGCAGTTTATGGCAGGGGTTAGGTCTAGCAAATCAGCCCCAGCATTTT.

The V and J genes are TRBV7-9 and TRBJ2-7; 12 bases line up with TRBD2. In germline, CDR1 is SEHNR, CDR2 FQNEAQ (reference sequence). This CDR3 is built from 17 residues. The trim removed 5 bases at V and 3 bases at J, leaving 11 bases unmatched. CDR3 sequence: CASSPTPGTSGLYEQYF. The CDR3 bases are TGTGCCAGCAGCCCTACACCAGGGACTAGCGGGCTCTACGAGCAGTACTTC.

The V call is TRBV14, the J call TRBJ2-7; 11 bases line up with TRBD2. After removal of 1 base from V and 3 bases from J, the junction contained 5 bases not matched to a gene. The germline gives CDR1 SGHDN, CDR2 FVKESK. The CDR3 has 16 amino acids. The CDR3 is CASSQVTSGRIYEQYF. The CDR3 DNA reads as TGTGCCAGCAGCCAAGTAACTAGCGGGAGAATCTACGAGCAGTACTTC.

The chain recombines TRBV7-8 with TRBJ2-1; 9 bases map to TRBD2. Losses at the gene ends were 5 bases for V and 6 bases for J; bases not matched to a gene: 8. Germline V gives CDR1 SGHVS, CDR2 FQNEAQ. CDR3 size: 15 residues. CDR3 protein: CASSPRVAGVNEQFF. CDR3 DNA sequence: TGTGCCAGCAGCCCCCGGGTAGCGGGAGTCAATGAGCAGTTCTTC.

CDR3 protein: CASSEVEGKAHEQYF. The DNA for the CDR3 is TGTGCCAGCAGTGAAGTGGAGGGTAAGGCTCACGAGCAGTACTTC. The chain has TRBV6-1 and TRBJ2-7, with TRBD2 as a possible D gene (6 bases). The CDR3 covers 15 residues. Germline V lookup: CDR1 MNHNS, CDR2 SASEGT. Trimming took 1 base from V and 5 from J, leaving 15 bases between them.

The chain combines TRBV29-1 with TRBJ2-1; TRBD2 agrees at 7 bases. The CDR3 is 16 amino acids. Germline values: CDR1 SQVTM, CDR2 ANQGSEA. J was trimmed by 3 bases and V by 3 bases; bases with no gene match: 11. CDR3 sequence: CSVDAQRSGNYNEQFF. In DNA, the CDR3 is TGCAGCGTTGATGCCCAACGAAGCGGGAACTACAATGAGCAGTTCTTC.

The J gene is TRBJ2-5, the V gene TRBV7-2; TRBD1 is a possible D gene (5 bases). The ends were cut back, 7 bases at V and 7 bases at J, with 16 bases in the middle. This CDR3 is built from 13 residues. The germline V gene has CDR1 SGHTA and CDR2 FQGNSA. CDR3 in amino acids: CASTLDTRMTQYF. The CDR3 DNA sequence: TGTGCCAGCACCCTGGACACCCGTATGACCCAGTACTTC.

V gene TRBV28 combines with J gene TRBJ2-7; unclear D gene. The CDR3 has 13 residues. The germline gives CDR1 MDHEN, CDR2 SYDVKM. Trimming shortened V by 7 bases and J by 4 bases, and 14 bases separated the two germline ends. The CDR3 region has the DNA TGTGCCAGCACCCTTGACGGGTCTTACGAGCAGTACTTC. Residues: CASTLDGSYEQYF. Looking up the rest from reference TRBV28 and TRBJ2-7 gives the full variable domain: DVKVTQSSRYLVKRTGEKVFLECVQDMDHENMFWYRQDPGLGLRLIYFSYDVKMKEKGDIPEGYSVSREKKERFSLILESASTNQTSMYLCASTLDGSYEQYFGPGTRLTVT.

J is TRBJ1-4 and V is TRBV7-2, with D perhaps TRBD1 (5 bases). Trimming pared 1 base from V and 8 bases from J, leaving 11 bases between. CDR1 SGHTA and CDR2 FQGNSA come from the germline V gene. This CDR3 contains 14 residues. CDR3 region: CASSLGQPREKLFF. The CDR3 DNA reads TGTGCCAGCAGCTTAGGACAGCCGCGGGAAAAACTGTTTTTT.